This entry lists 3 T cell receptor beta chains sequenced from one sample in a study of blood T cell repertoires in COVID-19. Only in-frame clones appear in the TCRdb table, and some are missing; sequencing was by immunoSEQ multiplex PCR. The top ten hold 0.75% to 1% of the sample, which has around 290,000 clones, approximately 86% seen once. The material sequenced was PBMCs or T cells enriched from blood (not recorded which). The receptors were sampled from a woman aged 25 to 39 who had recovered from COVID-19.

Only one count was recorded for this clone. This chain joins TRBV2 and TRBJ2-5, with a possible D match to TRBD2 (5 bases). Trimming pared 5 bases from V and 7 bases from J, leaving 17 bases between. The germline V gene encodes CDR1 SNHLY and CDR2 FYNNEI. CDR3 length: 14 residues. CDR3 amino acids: CASSFDGKGGTQYF. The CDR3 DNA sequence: TGTGCCAGCAGTTTTGACGGGAAGGGCGGGACCCAGTACTTC. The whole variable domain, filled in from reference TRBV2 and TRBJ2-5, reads EPEVTQTPSHQVTQMGQEVILRCVPISNHLYFYWYRQILGQKVEFLVSFYNNEISEKSEIFDDQFSVERPDGSNFTLKIRSTKLEDSAMYFCASSFDGKGGTQYFGPGTRLLVL.

In DNA form, the CDR3 reads TGTGCCATCAGTGAGGGAACGGGGGCTGAAGCTTTCTTT. As protein: CAISEGTGAEAFF. The V gene is TRBV10-3, the J gene TRBJ1-1; maybe TRBD1 (5 bases). V was cut by 2 bases and J by 6 bases, with 10 bases left in between. CDR1 and CDR2 (germline): ENHRY, SYGVKD. The CDR3 runs to 13 residues.

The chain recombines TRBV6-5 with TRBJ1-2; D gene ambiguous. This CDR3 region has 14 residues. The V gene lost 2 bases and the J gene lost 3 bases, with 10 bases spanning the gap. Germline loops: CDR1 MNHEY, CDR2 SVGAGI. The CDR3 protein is CASSYMRSHYGYTF. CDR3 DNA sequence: TGTGCCAGCAGTTACATGAGATCCCACTATGGCTACACCTTC.